These T cell receptor beta chains were read from a single sample in a study of T-cell memory formation after mild COVID-19. TCRdb reanalysed the 5' RACE reads using MiXCR and keeps one entry per CDR3 protein. In the table there are 25,000 to 35,000 distinct CDR3 sequences, less than 7.5% of which are singletons. Sequences were obtained from PBMCs or a T cell subset sorted from them (not recorded which). Every receptor here comes from an adult woman who had mild COVID-19 (a few samples of this study predate the infection). Cell type and time point are not known. Each CDR3 is given with its conserved first and last residue. The D gene is left open where the match is weak. The size field reads once, few or many counts, or a class when the clone is expanded.

TRBV7-8	NA	many	TRBJ1-1	TGTGCCAGCAGCCGCCAGGGGACTGAAGCTTTCTTT	CASSRQGTEAFF
TRBV2	NA	many	TRBJ2-3	TGTGCCAGCAGTGGAGGCAGGAAAACAGATACGCAGTATTTT	CASSGGRKTDTQYF
TRBV24-1	TRBD1	few	TRBJ2-1	TGTGCCACCAGTGATTTGAATACAGGGGGCGACAATGAGCAGTTCTTC	CATSDLNTGGDNEQFF
TRBV15	NA	few	TRBJ2-1	TGTGCCACCAGCAGGGTGGAAGGTTTTTACAATGAGCAGTTCTTC	CATSRVEGFYNEQFF
TRBV12-3/TRBV12-4	NA	medium-sized	TRBJ2-5	TGTGCCAGCAGAGACGGGGGTACCCAAGAGACCCAGTACTTC	CASRDGGTQETQYF
TRBV19	NA	many	TRBJ1-1	TGTGCCAGTAGTCAAGACAGGAGGATGAACACTGAAGCTTTCTTT	CASSQDRRMNTEAFF
TRBV10-3	NA	many	TRBJ2-7	TGTGCCATCAGTGAGCTGGGAAACTACGAGCAGTACTTC	CAISELGNYEQYF
TRBV9	TRBD1	many	TRBJ1-3	TGTGCCAGCAGCCCCGGGACAGCCGGAAACACCATATATTTT	CASSPGTAGNTIYF
TRBV5-6	TRBD1	many	TRBJ1-5	TGTGCCAGCAGCTTGGGACAGGGACCCAATCAGCCCCAGCATTTT	CASSLGQGPNQPQHF
TRBV20-1	NA	many	TRBJ1-6	TGCAGTGCTAAACAGGGCTATAATTCACCCCTCCACTTT	CSAKQGYNSPLHF
TRBV15	TRBD1	many	TRBJ2-7	TGTGCCACCAGCAGATCACCTCGAGGGACAGTGGGACGGGAGCAGTACTTC	CATSRSPRGTVGREQYF
TRBV7-3	NA	many	TRBJ2-1	TGTGCCAGCAGCTTAACAAGGGAGGTTTCCTACAATGAGCAGTTCTTC	CASSLTREVSYNEQFF
TRBV7-2	TRBD2	many	TRBJ2-5	TGTGCCAGCAGCCCTCTGGCGGGAGTTGAGACCCAGTACTTC	CASSPLAGVETQYF
TRBV7-2	TRBD2	many	TRBJ2-1	TGTGCCAGCAGCTTAGGTGCTAGCGGGACCTACAATGAGCAGTTCTTC	CASSLGASGTYNEQFF
TRBV7-2	NA	medium-sized	TRBJ2-7	TGTGCCAGCAGCTTAGGACAGCCCTACGAGCAGTACTTC	CASSLGQPYEQYF
TRBV19	NA	many	TRBJ2-1	TGTGCCAGTAGTAGAGGACTTACAGACTACAATGAGCAGTTCTTC	CASSRGLTDYNEQFF
TRBV20-1	NA	many	TRBJ1-2	TGCAGTGCTAGCGGCTATAACTATGGCTACACCTTC	CSASGYNYGYTF
TRBV5-1	TRBD1	many	TRBJ1-1	TGCGCCAGCAAACCGGGACAGGCGAACACTGAAGCTTTCTTT	CASKPGQANTEAFF